This record covers a single T cell receptor (beta chain). What it binds is unknown. This specimen belongs to a study of glioma-infiltrating T cells after dendritic cell vaccination. Overall study: Treatment, given 2003 to 2012, was autologous tumor lysate-pulsed dendritic cell vaccination.

Time point indicated: after dendritic cell vaccination, including at tumor progression/relapse. Notes on the study in general: The cohort had few patients with full blood and tumor sets.

The CDR3 consists of 16 residues. V was shortened by 3 bases and J by 4 bases, with 18 bases between the two germline ends. CDR1 and CDR2 from the germline V gene are MRHNA and SNTAGT. Profiled with immunoSEQ multiplex PCR; TCRdb holds only in-frame clones, not every one. The sample carries roughly 62,000 clones, around 85% recorded once. The chain combines TRBV6-4 with TRBJ1-2; no clear D. This receptor was taken from a human donor with glioblastoma. The sequences come from blood, collected after dendritic cell vaccination. This CDR3 is CASSERLASAVYGYTF. The CDR3 region has the DNA TGTGCCAGCAGTGAGAGGTTGGCATCCGCAGTCTATGGCTACACCTTC.